A single sample is the source of the 10 T cell receptor beta chains below, sequenced in a study of cytomegalovirus exposure and HLA in healthy donors. The PCR made use of 60 Vbeta and 13 Jbeta primers. Clones were read by immunoSEQ multiplex PCR, and TCRdb kept only the in-frame ones, dropping some. Seen here are 200,000 to 250,000 clones, roughly 84% observed once, and the top ten hold over 1%. The specimen sequenced was PBMCs. The receptors here all came from a human donor in good health.

This clone was detected a few times. V is TRBV7-9 and J is TRBJ2-5; possibly TRBD1 for D (6 bases). Looked up from germline, CDR1 is SEHNR and CDR2 is FQNEAQ (reference sequence). Deletions cut 2 bases from V and 4 bases from J, with 8 bases between. The CDR3 runs to 13 residues. The CDR3 nucleotides read TGTGCCAGCAGCTTACAACAGGGAGAGACCCAGTACTTC. This codes for CASSLQQGETQYF.

This clone was found once. CDR3 sequence (DNA): TGTGCCAGCAGCACACGGGGGACTAGCGGGATATCCCCCTACAATGAGCAGTTCTTC. This sequence encodes CASSTRGTSGISPYNEQFF. This chain links TRBV28 with TRBJ2-1; 13 bases line up with TRBD2. The CDR3 spans 19 residues. Germline V gene sequence: CDR1 MDHEN, CDR2 SYDVKM. J gave up 2 bases and V 6 bases, and 13 bases lay outside the gene matches.

V is TRBV5-1 and J is TRBJ2-7; possibly TRBD2 for D (5 bases). This CDR3 has 14 amino acids. Looked up from germline, CDR1 is SGHRS and CDR2 is YFSETQ. Trimming shortened V by 4 bases and J by 2 bases, and 13 bases separated the two germline ends. The CDR3 reads CASSPSDFAYEQYF. CDR3 coding DNA: TGCGCCAGCAGCCCCTCGGACTTTGCCTACGAGCAGTACTTC.

V usage is TRBV5-1 and J usage is TRBJ2-1; TRBD1 agrees at 9 bases. Germline values: CDR1 SGHRS, CDR2 YFSETQ. The CDR3 spans 15 residues. J was trimmed by 7 bases and V by 0 bases; bases with no gene match: 5. The CDR3 is CASSLGGDRGNEQFF. The DNA of the CDR3 is TGCGCCAGCAGCTTGGGGGGCGACAGGGGGAATGAGCAGTTCTTC.

This chain joins TRBV29-1 and TRBJ2-5; TRBD2 matches at 11 bases. The J call may be faulty, since TRBJ2-7 better matches the DNA end. The germline CDR1 and CDR2 sequences are SQVTM and ANQGSEA. This CDR3 has 16 amino acids. CDR3 nucleotide sequence: TGCAGCGTTGAAACACCGACTAGCGGGAATTCCTACGAGCAGTACTTC. Protein product: CSVETPTSGNSYEQYF.

The chain couples TRBV19 to TRBJ2-5; D is possibly TRBD2 (5 bases). Germline lookup yields CDR1 LNHDA and CDR2 SQIVND (reference sequence). Between the trimmed V and J ends, which lost 3 bases and 0 bases, there was a span of 8 bases. The CDR3 loop spans 14 amino acids. DNA for the CDR3: TGTGCCAGTAGTATGATTAGCGACCAAGAGACCCAGTACTTC. The encoded protein is CASSMISDQETQYF.

The chain has TRBV9 and TRBJ2-1; 10 nucleotides match TRBD2. The V and J ends lost 0 bases and 4 bases, in that order; junction bases with no gene match: 1. The CDR3 length is 15 residues. CDR1 is SGDLS, CDR2 YYNGEE, per germline. CDR3 DNA: TGTGCCAGCAGCGTAGAAGCGGGAGGGTACAATGAGCAGTTCTTC. Translation: CASSVEAGGYNEQFF. The full variable domain, with the rest looked up from reference TRBV9 and TRBJ2-1, is DSGVTQTPKHLITATGQRVTLRCSPRSGDLSVYWYQQSLDQGLQFLIQYYNGEERAKGNILERFSAQQFPDLHSELNLSSLELGDSALYFCASSVEAGGYNEQFFGPGTRLTVL.

The chain is built from TRBV4-1 and TRBJ2-5; maybe TRBD1 (6 bases). This CDR3 contains 17 residues. CDR1 is MGHRA and CDR2 is YSYEKL in the germline V gene. V lost 2 bases, J lost 5 bases, and 21 bases lay in between. The CDR3 region has the DNA TGCGCCAGCAGCCAACTCCCTGGGGTAGGGGGTCGGGAGACCCAGTACTTC. Its protein is CASSQLPGVGGRETQYF.

The chain combines TRBV6-1 with TRBJ1-3; the D gene is possibly TRBD1 (6 bases). Trimming removed 4 bases at V and 3 bases at J, with 16 bases between. Germline CDR1 and CDR2: MNHNS and SASEGT. This CDR3 is 16 amino acids long. CDR3 loop: CASSGAGGAIGNTIYF. The CDR3 nucleotides read TGTGCCAGCAGTGGCGCGGGGGGCGCGATTGGAAACACCATATATTTT.

This clone was seen only once. The CDR3 DNA reads TGTGCCAGCAGGATTCTAGCGGCCCCTGGTAGGGATGAGCAGTTCTTC. It specifies CASRILAAPGRDEQFF. This sequence joins TRBV27 and TRBJ2-1; 7 bases fit TRBD2. The germline V gene encodes CDR1 MNHEY and CDR2 SMNVEV (reference sequence). V gave up 6 bases and J gave up 8 bases; unmatched junction bases: 16. The CDR3 totals 16 residues.